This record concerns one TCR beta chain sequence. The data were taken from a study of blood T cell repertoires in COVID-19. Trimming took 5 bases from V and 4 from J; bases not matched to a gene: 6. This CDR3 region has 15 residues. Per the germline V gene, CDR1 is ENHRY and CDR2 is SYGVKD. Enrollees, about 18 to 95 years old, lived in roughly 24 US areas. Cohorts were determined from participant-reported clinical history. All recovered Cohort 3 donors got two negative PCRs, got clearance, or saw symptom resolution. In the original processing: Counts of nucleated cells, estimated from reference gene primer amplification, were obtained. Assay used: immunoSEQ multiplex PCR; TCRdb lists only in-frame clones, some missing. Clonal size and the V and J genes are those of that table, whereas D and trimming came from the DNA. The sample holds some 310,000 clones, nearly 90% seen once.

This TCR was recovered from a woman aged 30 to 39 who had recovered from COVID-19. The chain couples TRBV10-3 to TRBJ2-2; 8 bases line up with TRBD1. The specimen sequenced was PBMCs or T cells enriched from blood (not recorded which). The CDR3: CAISSTGEATGELFF. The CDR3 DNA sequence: TGTGCCATCAGTTCGACAGGGGAGGCCACCGGGGAGCTGTTTTTT.